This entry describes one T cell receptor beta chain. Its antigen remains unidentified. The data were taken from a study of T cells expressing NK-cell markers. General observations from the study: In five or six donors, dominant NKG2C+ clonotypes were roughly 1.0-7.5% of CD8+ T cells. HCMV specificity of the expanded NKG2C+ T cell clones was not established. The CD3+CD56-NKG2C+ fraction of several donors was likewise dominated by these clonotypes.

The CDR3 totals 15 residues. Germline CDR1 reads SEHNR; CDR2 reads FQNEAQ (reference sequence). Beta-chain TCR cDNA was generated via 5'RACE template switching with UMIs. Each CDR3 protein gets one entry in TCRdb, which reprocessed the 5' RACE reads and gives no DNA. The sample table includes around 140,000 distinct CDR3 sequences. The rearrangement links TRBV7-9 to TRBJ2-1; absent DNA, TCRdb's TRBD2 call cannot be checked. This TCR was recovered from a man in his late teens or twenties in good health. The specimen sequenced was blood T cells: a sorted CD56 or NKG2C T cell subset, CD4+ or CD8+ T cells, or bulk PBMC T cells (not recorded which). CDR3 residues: CASSLAGGIYNEQFF.